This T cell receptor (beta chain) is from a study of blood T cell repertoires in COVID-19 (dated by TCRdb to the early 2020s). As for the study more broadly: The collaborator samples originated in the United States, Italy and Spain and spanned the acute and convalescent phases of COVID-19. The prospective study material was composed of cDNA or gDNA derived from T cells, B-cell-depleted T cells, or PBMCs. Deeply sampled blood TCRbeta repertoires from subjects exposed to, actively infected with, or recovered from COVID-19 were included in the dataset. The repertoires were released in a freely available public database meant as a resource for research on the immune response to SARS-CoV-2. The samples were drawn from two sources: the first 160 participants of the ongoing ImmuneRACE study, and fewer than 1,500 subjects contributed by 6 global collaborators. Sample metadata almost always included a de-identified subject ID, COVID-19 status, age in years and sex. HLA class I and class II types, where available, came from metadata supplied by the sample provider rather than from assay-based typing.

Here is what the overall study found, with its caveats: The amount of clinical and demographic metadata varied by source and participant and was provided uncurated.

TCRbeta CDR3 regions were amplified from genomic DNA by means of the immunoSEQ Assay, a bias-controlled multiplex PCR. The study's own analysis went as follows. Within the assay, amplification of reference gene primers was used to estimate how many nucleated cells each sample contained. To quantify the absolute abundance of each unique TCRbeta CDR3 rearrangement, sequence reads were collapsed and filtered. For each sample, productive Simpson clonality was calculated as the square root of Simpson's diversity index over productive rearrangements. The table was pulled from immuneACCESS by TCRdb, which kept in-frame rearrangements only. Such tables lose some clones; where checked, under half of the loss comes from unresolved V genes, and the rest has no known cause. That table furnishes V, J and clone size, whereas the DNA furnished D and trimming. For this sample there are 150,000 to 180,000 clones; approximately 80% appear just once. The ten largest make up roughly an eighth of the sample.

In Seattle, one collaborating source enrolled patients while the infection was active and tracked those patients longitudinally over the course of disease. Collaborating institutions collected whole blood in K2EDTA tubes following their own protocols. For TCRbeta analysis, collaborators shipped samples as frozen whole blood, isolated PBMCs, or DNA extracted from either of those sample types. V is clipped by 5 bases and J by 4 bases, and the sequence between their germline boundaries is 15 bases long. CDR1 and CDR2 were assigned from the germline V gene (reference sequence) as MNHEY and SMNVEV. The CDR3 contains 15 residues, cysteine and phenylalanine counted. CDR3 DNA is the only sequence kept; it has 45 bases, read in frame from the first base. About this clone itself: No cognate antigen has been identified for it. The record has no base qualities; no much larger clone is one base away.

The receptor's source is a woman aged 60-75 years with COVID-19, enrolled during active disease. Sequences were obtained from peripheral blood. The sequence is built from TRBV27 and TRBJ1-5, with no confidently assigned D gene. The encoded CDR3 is CASSERRGRNQPQHF. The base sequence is TGTGCCAGCAGTGAGAGACGAGGAAGAAATCAGCCCCAGCATTTT.